One and the same sample provided the 3 T cell receptor beta chains below, sequenced in a study of T cell changes during pregnancy in multiple sclerosis. Produced via immunoSEQ multiplex PCR; TCRdb's table is partial and in-frame only. The sample has 15,000 to 17,000 clones, approximately 80% seen once. Sequenced material: CD8+ T cells from peripheral blood mononuclear cells, taken after pregnancy. Receptors were obtained from a female donor in good health, enrolled as a control in a pregnancy study.

This clone has a single count. This sequence joins TRBV5-1 and TRBJ2-7; TRBD1 aligns across 10 bases. The germline CDR1 and CDR2 sequences are SGHRS and YFSETQ. The CDR3 has 14 amino acids. Trimming took 4 bases from V and 2 from J; bases not matched to a gene: 3. CDR3 in amino acids: CASSPGQGAYEQYF. The CDR3 DNA is TGCGCCAGCAGCCCAGGACAGGGGGCCTACGAGCAGTACTTC.

The chain's CDR3 is CASSQYGQGWTEAFF. CDR3 bases: TGCGCCAGCAGCCAGTATGGACAGGGTTGGACTGAAGCTTTCTTT. J is TRBJ1-1 and V is TRBV4-1, with 8 bases that match TRBD1. J gave up 5 bases and V 3 bases, and 8 bases lay outside the gene matches. The length of the CDR3 is 15 residues. Germline V gene lookup returns CDR1 MGHRA and CDR2 YSYEKL.

The chain links TRBV25-1 to TRBJ2-3, with 7 bases fitting TRBD1. CDR3 length: 14 residues. The trim removed 7 bases at V and 8 bases at J, leaving 12 bases unmatched. Germline V gene lookup returns CDR1 MGHDK and CDR2 SYGVNS. The CDR3: CASTGGAPGGTQYF. As DNA, the CDR3 is TGTGCCAGCACGGGTGGGGCCCCAGGGGGTACGCAGTATTTT.